The rows below give T cell receptor beta chains drawn from one sample of a study of T cells in Graves' hyperthyroidism and ophthalmopathy. From the multiplex PCR reads, TCRdb called clonotypes with MiXCR, one entry per CDR3 protein. The sample contains 500,000 to 750,000 distinct CDR3 sequences, approximately 14% of which appear only once. The material sequenced was blood. The receptors here all came from a woman in her 30s with Graves' hyperthyroidism. Each CDR3 is given with its conserved first and last residue. The order of the fields is clone size, V gene, D gene, J gene, CDR3 protein, CDR3 DNA. The D gene is left open where the match is weak. The size field is filled for only some rows; it gives once, few, many or a size class.

>few|TRBV30|TRBD2|TRBJ2-7
CAWSVRWTSGTYEQYF
TGTGCCTGGAGTGTACGGTGGACTAGCGGCACCTACGAGCAGTACTTC
>many|TRBV20-1|-|TRBJ2-5
CSASDPLGQPLETQYF
TGCAGTGCTAGTGACCCACTAGGCCAACCTCTGGAGACCCAGTACTTC
>-|TRBV28|TRBD2|TRBJ2-3
CATATGGGTDTQYF
TGTGCCACCGCTACGGGGGGAGGAACAGATACGCAGTATTTT
>few|TRBV3-1|-|TRBJ2-1
CASSQGELGQFF
TGTGCCAGCAGCCAGGGCGAACTTGGGCAGTTCTTC
>many|TRBV10-3|TRBD1|TRBJ2-7
CAISEGDSSYEQYF
TGTGCCATCAGTGAGGGGGACAGTTCCTACGAGCAGTACTTC
>-|TRBV19|-|TRBJ2-2
CASLKSGELFF
TGTGCCAGTTTGAAGTCCGGGGAGCTGTTTTTT
>many|TRBV2|-|TRBJ2-2
CASSRQATGELFF
TGTGCCAGCAGTCGACAGGCCACCGGGGAGCTGTTTTTT
>few|TRBV15|-|TRBJ1-3
CATSQPYSGNTIYF
TGTGCCACCAGCCAACCTTACTCTGGAAACACCATATATTTT
>many|TRBV5-1|TRBD1|TRBJ2-7
CASSWTGQGNEQYF
TGCGCCAGCAGCTGGACGGGACAGGGTAACGAGCAGTACTTC
>-|TRBV30|TRBD2|TRBJ2-2
CACEKAGETGELFF
TGTGCCTGCGAAAAAGCGGGAGAAACCGGGGAGCTGTTTTTT
>many|TRBV20-1|TRBD1|TRBJ2-7
CSARDGDRDSYEQYF
TGCAGTGCTAGAGACGGGGACAGGGACTCCTACGAGCAGTACTTC
>many|TRBV5-5|-|TRBJ2-7
CASTPGSSYYEQYF
TGTGCCAGCACCCCGGGGTCAAGCTACTACGAGCAGTACTTC
>-|TRBV7-9|TRBD2|TRBJ2-2
CASSFRGIAGGPLESTGELFF
TGTGCCAGCAGCTTTCGGGGAATAGCGGGAGGGCCCTTGGAGTCGACCGGGGAGCTGTTTTTT
>many|TRBV12-3/TRBV12-4|-|TRBJ2-2
CASSFRPLGRTGELFF
TGTGCCAGCAGTTTTAGACCTCTTGGCCGCACCGGGGAGCTGTTTTTT
>many|TRBV7-8|-|TRBJ2-2
CASSLVATTDGELFF
TGTGCCAGCAGCTTAGTGGCTACCACCGACGGGGAGCTGTTTTTT
>few|TRBV20-1|TRBD2|TRBJ2-7
CSARERGLGLASLYEQYF
TGCAGTGCTAGAGAGCGAGGCCTAGGACTAGCTTCCCTCTACGAGCAGTACTTC
>many|TRBV3-1|-|TRBJ1-4
CASSQGSGGGEKLFF
TGTGCCAGCAGCCAAGGATCTGGTGGAGGTGAAAAACTGTTTTTT
>many|TRBV7-2|TRBD1|TRBJ2-1
CASGRQGSVNEQFF
TGTGCCAGCGGAAGACAGGGGTCGGTCAATGAGCAGTTCTTC
>-|TRBV7-9|TRBD1|TRBJ2-7
CTSSGMTGGPIVTDEQYF
TGTACCAGCAGCGGAATGACAGGGGGCCCTATCGTTACTGACGAGCAGTACTTC
>many|TRBV7-3|-|TRBJ2-3
CASSLTGGDTRPDTQYF
TGTGCCAGCAGCCTAACGGGCGGGGATACCCGTCCAGATACGCAGTATTTT
>many|TRBV6-1|-|TRBJ2-2
CATPKSGSNTGELFF
TGTGCCACTCCAAAGTCGGGGTCGAACACCGGGGAGCTGTTTTTT
>few|TRBV7-9|-|TRBJ1-1
CASSFPGLEAFF
TGTGCCAGCAGCTTTCCCGGGCTAGAAGCTTTCTTT
>few|TRBV28|-|TRBJ1-4
CASSSPAKGKLFF
TGTGCCAGCAGTTCCCCAGCAAAGGGAAAACTGTTTTTT
>few|TRBV27|-|TRBJ1-2
CASSPDRGPPGGYTF
TGTGCCAGCAGCCCAGACCGGGGCCCACCTGGCGGCTACACCTTC
>few|TRBV10-2|TRBD1|TRBJ2-7
CASSELPGQGVSYEQYF
TGCGCCAGCAGTGAGTTACCGGGACAGGGGGTGTCTTACGAGCAGTACTTC
>once|TRBV12-3/TRBV12-4|-|TRBJ2-7
CASSQDSLEQYF
TGTGCCAGCAGCCAAGACTCCCTGGAGCAGTACTTC
>many|TRBV2|TRBD2|TRBJ2-3
CASSEAETSDTDTQYF
TGTGCCAGCAGTGAAGCTGAGACTAGCGACACAGATACGCAGTATTTT
>-|TRBV12-3/TRBV12-4|TRBD1|TRBJ1-4
CASSSRQGAFKLFF
TGTGCCAGCAGTTCAAGACAGGGGGCGTTCAAACTGTTTTTT
>few|TRBV4-2|-|TRBJ2-1
CASSQEGKLQFF
TGTGCCAGCAGCCAAGAGGGGAAACTACAGTTCTTC
>-|TRBV16|-|TRBJ1-3
CASSQPGFEGNTIYF
TGTGCCAGCAGCCAACCAGGTTTCGAAGGAAACACCATATATTTT
>-|TRBV6-2/TRBV6-3|-|TRBJ2-5
CASSYTGSVVETQYF
TGTGCCAGCAGTTACACCGGTTCCGTCGTCGAGACCCAGTACTTC
>-|TRBV5-1|TRBD2|TRBJ2-5
CASSLVAGARETQYF
TGCGCCAGCAGCTTGGTAGCGGGAGCTCGAGAGACCCAGTACTTC
>few|TRBV3-1|TRBD2|TRBJ2-3
CASSPQGLAGKGADTQYF
TGTGCCAGCAGCCCCCAAGGACTAGCGGGAAAGGGCGCAGATACGCAGTATTTT
>-|TRBV19|-|TRBJ1-5
CASSIVGARSNQPQHF
TGTGCCAGTAGTATAGTAGGGGCCAGAAGCAATCAGCCCCAGCATTTT
>many|TRBV6-5|-|TRBJ1-5
CASSYLRRQGQKGNQPQHF
TGTGCCAGCAGTTACTTAAGGCGGCAGGGGCAGAAAGGCAATCAGCCCCAGCATTTT
>many|TRBV20-1|-|TRBJ2-1
CSAPAPRNNEQFF
TGCAGTGCTCCTGCCCCACGTAACAATGAGCAGTTCTTC
>many|TRBV20-1|TRBD1|TRBJ1-1
CSARGDRVMNTEAFF
TGCAGTGCTAGAGGGGACAGGGTCATGAACACTGAAGCTTTCTTT
>many|TRBV20-1|TRBD1|TRBJ2-7
CSARDTDRGGYEQYF
TGCAGTGCTAGAGATACGGACAGGGGGGGTTACGAGCAGTACTTC
>-|TRBV13|TRBD1|TRBJ1-1
CASSLGLTGVSTEAFF
TGTGCCAGCAGCTTAGGCCTAACAGGGGTGAGTACTGAAGCTTTCTTT
>many|TRBV7-8|TRBD2|TRBJ2-3
CASSVLAGGSDTQYF
TGTGCCAGCAGCGTACTAGCGGGAGGTTCAGATACGCAGTATTTT
>many|TRBV19|-|TRBJ1-1
CASSIDGRLNTEAFF
TGTGCCAGTAGTATAGACGGCAGATTGAACACTGAAGCTTTCTTT
>few|TRBV5-1|-|TRBJ2-2
CASSLVPNTGELFF
TGCGCCAGCAGCTTAGTCCCGAACACCGGGGAGCTGTTTTTT
>few|TRBV5-8|-|TRBJ2-3
CASSPLRDTDTQYF
TGTGCCAGCAGCCCCCTGCGGGACACAGATACGCAGTATTTT
>-|TRBV11-3|TRBD2|TRBJ2-1
CASSARLLSDFLADYNEQFF
TGTGCCAGCAGCGCAAGGCTGCTCTCGGATTTCCTAGCGGACTACAATGAGCAGTTCTTC
>few|TRBV19|-|TRBJ1-2
CASSGLGGNGYTF
TGTGCCAGTAGTGGCTTGGGGGGGAATGGCTACACCTTC
>many|TRBV12-3/TRBV12-4|TRBD1|TRBJ2-3
CASSLGQGSWNTQYF
TGTGCCAGCAGTTTAGGACAGGGGAGTTGGAATACGCAGTATTTT
>many|TRBV12-3/TRBV12-4|TRBD1|TRBJ1-3
CASSWDRGIDTIYF
TGTGCCAGCAGCTGGGACAGGGGCATAGACACCATATATTTT
>-|TRBV7-3|TRBD2|TRBJ2-2
CASSPRNSGRIAGELFF
TGTGCCAGCAGCCCAAGGAATAGCGGGAGGATCGCCGGGGAGCTGTTTTTT
>-|TRBV9|TRBD2|TRBJ2-5
CASSVAASGLQETQYF
TGTGCCAGCAGCGTTGCGGCTAGCGGGCTCCAAGAGACCCAGTACTTC
>-|TRBV5-1|TRBD2|TRBJ2-1
CASSLGGLAGAGLDNEQFF
TGCGCCAGCAGCTTAGGAGGACTAGCGGGAGCAGGATTGGACAATGAGCAGTTCTTC
>many|TRBV28|-|TRBJ2-7
CASSLKLQDYEQYF
TGTGCCAGCAGTTTGAAACTGCAGGATTACGAGCAGTACTTC